This entry concerns a single TCR beta chain. The sample is drawn from a study of cytomegalovirus exposure and HLA in healthy donors. Study as a whole: In a later analysis, it was reported that the 110 or so validation repertoires had been produced on the same platform as the roughly 700 repertoires belonging to the first cohort.

Germline CDR1 reads SGHAT; CDR2 reads FQNNGV. V shed 3 bases and J shed 5 bases, with 13 bases lying between them. This CDR3 region has 14 residues. The repertoire was sequenced with immunoSEQ multiplex PCR; TCRdb's copy has only in-frame clones and lacks some. The table records around 150,000 clones, about nine tenths of them present only once. The chain links TRBV11-2 to TRBJ1-1; no clear D gene. The sequence was obtained from a woman aged 18-29 years in good health and CMV-seropositive. The sequenced sample was PBMCs. CDR3: CASSLGGRMTEAFF. The CDR3 region has the DNA TGTGCCAGCAGCTTGGGAGGGCGGATGACTGAAGCTTTCTTT.